The clone carrying this T cell receptor beta chain was detected ten times or more. These data belong to a study of T cells in Graves' hyperthyroidism and ophthalmopathy. RNA transcripts served as the template for amplifying TCR beta CDR3 regions. In the first-round RT-PCR of the TCR CDR3, the HTBI primer set was used. Using its own MiXCR run on the multiplex PCR reads, TCRdb lists one record per CDR3 protein. The data hold about 600,000 distinct CDR3 sequences, with roughly 15% observed a single time. The material sequenced was blood. The receptor was derived from a woman aged 50 to 60 with Graves' ophthalmopathy.

This CDR3 reads CASNRWGGFSGELFF. The CDR3 DNA sequence: TGTGCCAGTAACCGATGGGGAGGTTTCTCCGGGGAGCTGTTTTTT. The chain couples TRBV19 to TRBJ2-2, with D possibly TRBD2 on 6 matching bases. The CDR3 spans 15 residues. V lost 7 bases to trimming and J lost 6 bases, with 18 bases between them. Germline CDR1 reads LNHDA; CDR2 reads SQIVND (reference sequence).